This is a list of T cell receptor beta chains from one sample in a study of high-grade serous ovarian cancer treatment subgroups. The table came from immunoSEQ multiplex PCR; TCRdb's copy has only in-frame clones and leaves some out. The repertoire holds about 39,000 clones, with around 80% as singletons. What was sequenced was tumor tissue. These TCRs come from a human donor with high-grade serous ovarian cancer. Each CDR3 is given with its conserved first and last residue. The order of the fields is CDR3 protein, V gene, J gene.

cdr3_aa: CASSYYLRGEAFF; v_call: TRBV6-5; j_call: TRBJ1-1
cdr3_aa: CSTSSGSRYNEQFF; v_call: TRBV29-1; j_call: TRBJ2-1
cdr3_aa: CASSRQGDYEQYF; v_call: TRBV11-3; j_call: TRBJ2-7
cdr3_aa: CASSGGDRANYGYTF; v_call: TRBV19; j_call: TRBJ1-2
cdr3_aa: CASRDLDSPPYEQYF; v_call: TRBV27; j_call: TRBJ2-7
cdr3_aa: CASSLGSSGVYEQYF; v_call: TRBV7-2; j_call: TRBJ2-7
cdr3_aa: CASSRSGLAANEQFF; v_call: TRBV7-2; j_call: TRBJ2-1
cdr3_aa: CASRGGGEGNTIYF; v_call: TRBV28; j_call: TRBJ1-3
cdr3_aa: CASWTGQGRNEQFF; v_call: TRBV2; j_call: TRBJ2-1
cdr3_aa: CSGGTGREVNEQFF; v_call: TRBV29-1; j_call: TRBJ2-1
cdr3_aa: CASSQEGTPSSYNEQFF; v_call: TRBV4-2; j_call: TRBJ2-1
cdr3_aa: CASSQDRGGRETQYF; v_call: TRBV4-3; j_call: TRBJ2-5
cdr3_aa: CASSFSWSSYNEQFF; v_call: TRBV27; j_call: TRBJ2-1
cdr3_aa: CAIPGTGNYGYTF; v_call: TRBV5-4; j_call: TRBJ1-2
cdr3_aa: CASSIQGQPQHF; v_call: TRBV12-1; j_call: TRBJ1-5
cdr3_aa: CASSLVGDYEQYF; v_call: TRBV5-1; j_call: TRBJ2-7
cdr3_aa: CASSLTLSGNTIYF; v_call: TRBV7-2; j_call: TRBJ1-3
cdr3_aa: CASGTTGWGGYTF; v_call: TRBV12-5; j_call: TRBJ1-2
cdr3_aa: CASSPGATGNTEAFF; v_call: TRBV2; j_call: TRBJ1-1
cdr3_aa: CASSPDSRTNEKLFF; v_call: TRBV11-2; j_call: TRBJ1-4
cdr3_aa: CASGLSDEQFF; v_call: TRBV12-5; j_call: TRBJ2-1
cdr3_aa: CASRRDGTDTQYF; v_call: TRBV6-5; j_call: TRBJ2-3
cdr3_aa: CASSQVSGYLGMDTQYF; v_call: TRBV14; j_call: TRBJ2-3
cdr3_aa: CASSVGLAGVGDTQYF; v_call: TRBV9; j_call: TRBJ2-3
cdr3_aa: CAWSSTGRHEQFF; v_call: TRBV30; j_call: TRBJ2-1
cdr3_aa: CASTTTWRVDYGYTF; v_call: TRBV5-6; j_call: TRBJ1-2
cdr3_aa: CASSQAGSGNTIYF; v_call: TRBV19; j_call: TRBJ1-3
cdr3_aa: CATGEYGNTIYF; v_call: TRBV27; j_call: TRBJ1-3